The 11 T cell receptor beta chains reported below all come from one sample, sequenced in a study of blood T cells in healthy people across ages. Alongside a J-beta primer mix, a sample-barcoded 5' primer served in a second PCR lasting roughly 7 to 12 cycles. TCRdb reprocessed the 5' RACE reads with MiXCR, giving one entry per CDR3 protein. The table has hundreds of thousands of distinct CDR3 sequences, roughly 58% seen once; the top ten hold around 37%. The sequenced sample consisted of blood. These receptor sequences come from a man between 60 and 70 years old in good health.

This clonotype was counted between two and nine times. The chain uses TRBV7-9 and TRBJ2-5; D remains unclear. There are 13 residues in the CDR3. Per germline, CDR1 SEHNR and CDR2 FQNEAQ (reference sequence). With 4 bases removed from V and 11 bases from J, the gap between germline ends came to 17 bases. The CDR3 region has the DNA TGTGCCAGCAGCTCGGTTGCGGAGCAGGAGCAGTACTTC. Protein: CASSSVAEQEQYF.

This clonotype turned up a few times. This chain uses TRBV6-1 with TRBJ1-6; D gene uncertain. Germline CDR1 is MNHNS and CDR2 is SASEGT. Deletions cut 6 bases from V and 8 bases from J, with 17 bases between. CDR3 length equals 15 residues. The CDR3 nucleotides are TGTGCCAGCAGAGTGGAGCGGGCCCCTGATTCACCCCTCCACTTT. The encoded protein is CASRVERAPDSPLHF.

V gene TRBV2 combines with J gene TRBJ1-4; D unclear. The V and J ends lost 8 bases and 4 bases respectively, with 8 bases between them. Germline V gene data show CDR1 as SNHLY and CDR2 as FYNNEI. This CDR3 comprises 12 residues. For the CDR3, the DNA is TGTGCCAGCGAGAGGAGTAATGAAAAACTGTTTTTT. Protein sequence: CASERSNEKLFF. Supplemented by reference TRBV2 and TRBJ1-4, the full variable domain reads EPEVTQTPSHQVTQMGQEVILRCVPISNHLYFYWYRQILGQKVEFLVSFYNNEISEKSEIFDDQFSVERPDGSNFTLKIRSTKLEDSAMYFCASERSNEKLFFGSGTQLSVL.

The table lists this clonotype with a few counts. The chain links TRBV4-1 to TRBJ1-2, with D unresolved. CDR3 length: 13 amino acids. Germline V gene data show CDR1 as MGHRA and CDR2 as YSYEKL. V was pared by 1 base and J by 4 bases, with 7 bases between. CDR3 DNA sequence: TGCGCCAGCAGCCAAGCAGTGTTCTATGGCTACACCTTC. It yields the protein CASSQAVFYGYTF.

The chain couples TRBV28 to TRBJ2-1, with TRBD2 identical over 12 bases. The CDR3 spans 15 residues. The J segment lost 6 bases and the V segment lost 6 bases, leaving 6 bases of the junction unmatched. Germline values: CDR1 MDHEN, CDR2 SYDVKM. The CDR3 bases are TGTGCCAGCAGGCCCGGACTAGCGGGACTCAATGAGCAGTTCTTC. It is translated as CASRPGLAGLNEQFF.

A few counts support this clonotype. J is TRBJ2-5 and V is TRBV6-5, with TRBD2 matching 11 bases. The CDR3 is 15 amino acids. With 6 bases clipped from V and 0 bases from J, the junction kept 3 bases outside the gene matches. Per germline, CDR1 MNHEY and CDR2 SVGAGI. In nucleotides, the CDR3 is TGTGCCAGCAGCTCTAGCGGGGGGAACCAAGAGACCCAGTACTTC. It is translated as CASSSSGGNQETQYF.

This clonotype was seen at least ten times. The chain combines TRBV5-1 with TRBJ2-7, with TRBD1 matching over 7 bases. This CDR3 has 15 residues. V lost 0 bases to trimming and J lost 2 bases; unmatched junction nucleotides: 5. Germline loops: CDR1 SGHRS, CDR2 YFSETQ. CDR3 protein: CASSLGGGQTYEQYF. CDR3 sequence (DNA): TGCGCCAGCAGCTTGGGAGGGGGCCAAACCTACGAGCAGTACTTC.

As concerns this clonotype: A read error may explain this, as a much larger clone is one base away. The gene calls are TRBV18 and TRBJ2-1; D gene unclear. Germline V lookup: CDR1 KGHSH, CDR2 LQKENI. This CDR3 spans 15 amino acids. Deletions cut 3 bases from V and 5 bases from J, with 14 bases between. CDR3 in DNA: TGTGCCAGCTCACCTTACCGGAACGGCGACAATGAGCAGTTCTTC. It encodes CASSPYRNGDNEQFF.

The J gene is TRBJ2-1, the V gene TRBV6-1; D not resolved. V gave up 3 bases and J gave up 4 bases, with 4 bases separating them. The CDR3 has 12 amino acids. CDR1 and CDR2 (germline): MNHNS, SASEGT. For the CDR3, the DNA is TGTGCCAGCAGTGATGTGTACAATGAGCAGTTCTTC. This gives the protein CASSDVYNEQFF.

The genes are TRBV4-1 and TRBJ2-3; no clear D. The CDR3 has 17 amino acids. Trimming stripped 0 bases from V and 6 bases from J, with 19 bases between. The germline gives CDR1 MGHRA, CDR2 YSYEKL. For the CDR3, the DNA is TGCGCCAGCAGCCAAGAATTAATCGGCCCCTCGGCTGATACGCAGTATTTT. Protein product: CASSQELIGPSADTQYF.

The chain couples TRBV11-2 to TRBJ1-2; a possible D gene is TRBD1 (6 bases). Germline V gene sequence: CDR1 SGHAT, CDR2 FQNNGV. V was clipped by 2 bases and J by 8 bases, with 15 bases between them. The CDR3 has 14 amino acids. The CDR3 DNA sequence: TGTGCCAGCAGCTTAATGCCAGGGGACGGAGGCTACACCTTC. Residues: CASSLMPGDGGYTF. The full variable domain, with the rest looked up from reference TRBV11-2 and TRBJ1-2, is EAGVAQSPRYKIIEKRQSVAFWCNPISGHATLYWYQQILGQGPKLLIQFQNNGVVDDSQLPKDRFSAERLKGVDSTLKIQPAKLEDSAVYLCASSLMPGDGGYTFGSGTRLTVV.